The sequence of this T cell receptor beta chain was determined in a study of T cells in Graves' hyperthyroidism and ophthalmopathy. Study information: The authors collected peripheral blood at initial diagnosis, before any treatment.

The CDR3 regions of TCR beta were amplified from RNA transcripts. Using the HTBI primer set, a first-round RT-PCR was run on the TCR CDR3. A single record per CDR3 protein comes from TCRdb applying MiXCR to the multiplex PCR reads. The table shows around 390,000 distinct CDR3 sequences, with about 14% occurring only once. Ophthalmopathy patients showed a Clinical Activity Score of at least 3, NOSPECS grade of at least 4 and duration under 3 months. The germline V gene encodes CDR1 MDHEN and CDR2 SYDVKM. This CDR3 has 17 amino acids. With 7 bases removed from V and 1 base from J, the gap between germline ends came to 19 bases. This clonotype was observed a handful of times.

The genes are TRBV28 and TRBJ1-4; TRBD1 might be the D (6 bases). Sequencing was done on a sample of blood. This clonotype was sampled from a woman under 40 with Graves' ophthalmopathy. CDR3 residues: CASMGAIRGKTNEKLFF. CDR3 DNA: TGTGCCAGCATGGGGGCCATCCGGGGGAAAACTAATGAAAAACTGTTTTTT.